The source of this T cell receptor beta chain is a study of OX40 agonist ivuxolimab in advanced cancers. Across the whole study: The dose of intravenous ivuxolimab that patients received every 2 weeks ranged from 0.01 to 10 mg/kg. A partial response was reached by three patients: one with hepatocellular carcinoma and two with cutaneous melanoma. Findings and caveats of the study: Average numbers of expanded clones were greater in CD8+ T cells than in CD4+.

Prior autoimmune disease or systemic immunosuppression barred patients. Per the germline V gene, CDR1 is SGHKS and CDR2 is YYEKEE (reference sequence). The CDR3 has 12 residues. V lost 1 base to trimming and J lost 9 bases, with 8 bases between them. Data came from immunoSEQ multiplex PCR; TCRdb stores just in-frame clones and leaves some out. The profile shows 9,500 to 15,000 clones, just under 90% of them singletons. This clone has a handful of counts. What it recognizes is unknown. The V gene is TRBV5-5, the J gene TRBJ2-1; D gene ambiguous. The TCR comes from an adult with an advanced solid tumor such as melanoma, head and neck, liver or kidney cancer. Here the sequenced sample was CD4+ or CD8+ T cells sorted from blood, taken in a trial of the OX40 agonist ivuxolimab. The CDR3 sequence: CASSLTRSEQFF. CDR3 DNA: TGTGCCAGCAGCTTGACCCGGAGTGAGCAGTTCTTC.